This T cell receptor (beta chain) was sequenced in a study of T cell changes during pregnancy in multiple sclerosis. CDR1 SGHAT and CDR2 FQNNGV come from the germline V gene. The CDR3 extends over 16 amino acids. V shed 5 bases, J shed 6 bases, and the junction held 10 bases outside the gene matches. Generated by immunoSEQ multiplex PCR, the TCRdb table keeps only in-frame clones and is missing some. The sample lists over 25,000 clones, about 93% occurring once. Sequenced here: CD8+ T cells from peripheral blood mononuclear cells, sampled before pregnancy. This receptor was taken from a female donor with multiple sclerosis, enrolled in a pregnancy study. The chain joins TRBV11-2 to TRBJ2-1; 10 bases fit TRBD2. CDR3 sequence: CASSLFTSGKGNEQFF. The CDR3 DNA sequence: TGTGCCAGCAGCCTATTCACTAGCGGGAAAGGCAATGAGCAGTTCTTC. Complete variable domain (other parts from reference TRBV11-2 and TRBJ2-1): EAGVAQSPRYKIIEKRQSVAFWCNPISGHATLYWYQQILGQGPKLLIQFQNNGVVDDSQLPKDRFSAERLKGVDSTLKIQPAKLEDSAVYLCASSLFTSGKGNEQFFGPGTRLTVL.